The sequence of this T cell receptor beta chain was determined in a study of blood T cell repertoires in COVID-19. Study-wide background: The origin of the acute and convalescent COVID-19 samples was the United States, Italy and Spain. The cDNA or gDNA used as material had been derived from T cells, B-cell-depleted T cells, or PBMCs.

The CDR3 length is 13 residues. CDR1 is SSHAT, CDR2 FNYEAQ, per germline (reference sequence). Original analysis: Reference gene primer amplification in the assay estimated nucleated cell counts. Some clones are missing from TCRdb's copy, which holds only in-frame ones; the method was immunoSEQ multiplex PCR. The DNA gave D and trimming, while V, J and clone size come from that table. The data show 99,000 or so clones, approximately 85% seen once. With regard to this clone: The junction does not match germline at one end; this may be a read error.

The sequencing input was peripheral blood. This clonotype was sampled from a man aged 50-60 years with acute or convalescent COVID-19. The V gene is TRBV7-7, the J gene TRBJ2-5; 7 bases align to TRBD1. CDR3 sequence reads: CASSLNRGETQYF. In DNA form, the CDR3 reads TGTGCTAGCAGCTTAAACAGGGGAGAGACCCAGTACTTC.